A selection of T cell receptor beta chains follows, all from one sample in a study of blood T cell repertoires in COVID-19. The table came from immunoSEQ multiplex PCR; TCRdb's copy has only in-frame clones and leaves some out. Of some 150,000 clones detected, about four fifths appear once; the ten largest clones hold roughly 2%. The sequencing sample was made of peripheral blood. The receptors come from a man aged 70-80 years with acute or convalescent COVID-19. CDR3s include the opening cysteine and the closing phenylalanine or tryptophan. Each record gives: D gene, clone size, V gene, CDR3 length, J gene, CDR3 protein, CDR3 DNA. The D gene is left open where the match is weak. Clone size is shown for a subset of rows, as once, few, many or a class of expanded clone.

NA	NA	TRBV6-4	13	TRBJ1-5	CASSVEANQPQHF	TGTGCCAGCAGTGTGGAGGCTAATCAGCCCCAGCATTTT
NA	NA	TRBV25-1	14	TRBJ1-1	CASTNDRGYTEAFF	TGTGCCAGCACTAATGATAGGGGTTACACTGAAGCTTTCTTT
NA	NA	TRBV14	15	TRBJ2-1	CASSRWREQYNEQFF	TGTGCCAGCAGCCGCTGGCGGGAACAATACAATGAGCAGTTCTTC
NA	once	TRBV27	14	TRBJ1-4	CASKRAIGNEKLFF	TGTGCCAGCAAGAGGGCGATTGGGAATGAAAAACTGTTTTTT
NA	NA	TRBV15	14	TRBJ1-2	CATSRDTQIYGYTF	TGTGCCACCAGCAGAGATACACAGATCTATGGCTACACCTTC
TRBD2	once	TRBV6-6	16	TRBJ2-7	CASSRFGTSGGAEQYF	TGTGCCAGCAGTCGATTCGGGACTAGCGGGGGAGCCGAGCAGTACTTC
TRBD2	NA	TRBV6-5	16	TRBJ2-3	CASSYHGEREGDTQYF	TGTGCCAGCAGTTACCACGGGGAGCGGGAGGGAGATACGCAGTATTTT
TRBD2	NA	TRBV6-2/TRBV6-3	17	TRBJ2-5	CASSYGASGRGKETQYF	TGTGCCAGCAGTTACGGGGCTAGCGGGAGAGGCAAAGAGACCCAGTACTTC
TRBD2	NA	TRBV11-3	14	TRBJ2-7	CASSLDWREGQKYF	TGTGCCAGCAGCTTAGATTGGAGGGAGGGCCAAAAGTACTTC
NA	NA	TRBV11-3	14	TRBJ2-7	CASSSQGGSYEQYF	TGTGCCAGCAGCTCTCAGGGGGGCTCATACGAGCAGTACTTC
NA	NA	TRBV18	15	TRBJ2-7	CASSEFNRAMGEQYF	TGTGCCAGCTCAGAGTTTAACAGGGCAATGGGCGAGCAGTACTTC
TRBD1	NA	TRBV6-6	13	TRBJ1-2	CASTLGQDDGYTF	TGTGCCAGCACCCTGGGACAGGATGATGGCTACACCTTC
TRBD2	NA	TRBV4-2	16	TRBJ2-3	CASSRTAAGGTDTQYF	TGTGCCAGCAGCCGGACCGCGGCGGGGGGCACAGATACGCAGTATTTT
TRBD1	NA	TRBV9	16	TRBJ1-3	CASSVDAGGSGNTIYF	TGTGCCAGCAGCGTAGATGCAGGGGGCTCTGGAAACACCATATATTTT
NA	NA	TRBV20-1	13	TRBJ2-5	CSASYIAQETQYF	TGCAGTGCTAGTTACATAGCCCAAGAGACCCAGTACTTC
TRBD1	NA	TRBV18	15	TRBJ2-1	CASSPGTGQYNEQFF	TGTGCCAGCTCACCAGGGACAGGGCAATACAATGAGCAGTTCTTC
NA	NA	TRBV12-5	13	TRBJ1-4	CASALATNEKLFF	TGTGCTAGTGCCCTTGCAACTAATGAAAAACTGTTTTTT
NA	NA	TRBV3-1/TRBV3-2	16	TRBJ2-1	CASSRQGQLAHNEQFF	TGTGCCAGCAGCCGCCAAGGACAGCTAGCACACAATGAGCAGTTCTTC
TRBD2	NA	TRBV7-6	15	TRBJ2-1	CASRGSTSGSDEQFF	TGTGCCAGCAGGGGTAGTACTAGCGGGAGTGATGAGCAGTTCTTC
NA	NA	TRBV18	16	TRBJ2-2	CASSRPGQSNTGELFF	TGTGCCAGCTCACGTCCCGGACAGTCGAACACCGGGGAGCTGTTTTTT
TRBD1	NA	TRBV11-3	15	TRBJ2-2	CASSFQGAHTGELFF	TGTGCCAGCAGCTTCCAGGGGGCGCATACCGGGGAGCTGTTTTTT
TRBD1	NA	TRBV2	15	TRBJ2-5	CASRVDRGLQEAQYF	TGTGCCAGCAGGGTAGACAGGGGCCTTCAAGAGGCCCAGTACTTC
NA	NA	TRBV5-1	13	TRBJ1-1	CASSFDSFTEAFF	TGCGCCAGCAGTTTTGACTCCTTCACTGAAGCTTTCTTT
TRBD1	NA	TRBV20-1	12	TRBJ1-6	CSASDRGSPLHF	TGCAGTGCTAGTGACAGGGGTTCACCCCTCCACTTT
NA	NA	TRBV19	17	TRBJ2-2	CATKRWEAAQNTGELFF	TGTGCGACTAAAAGATGGGAGGCGGCTCAAAACACCGGGGAGCTGTTTTTT
TRBD1	NA	TRBV27	14	TRBJ1-1	CASSLSQGAVRAFF	TGTGCCAGCAGTTTATCACAGGGGGCGGTTCGAGCTTTCTTT
NA	NA	TRBV5-1	14	TRBJ1-2	CASSLGGQGDGYTF	TGCGCCAGCAGCTTGGGAGGCCAGGGCGACGGCTACACCTTC
NA	NA	TRBV15	17	TRBJ1-2	CATSRETGTPPPYGYTF	TGTGCCACCAGCAGAGAAACAGGGACCCCACCCCCCTATGGCTACACCTTC
NA	NA	TRBV15	15	TRBJ2-7	CATSSYRGRGAEQYF	TGTGCCACCAGCAGTTATAGGGGTCGGGGGGCCGAGCAGTACTTC
TRBD2	NA	TRBV5-8	18	TRBJ2-3	CASRPPPGLAGGGDTQYF	TGTGCCAGCAGACCACCCCCGGGACTAGCGGGGGGTGGTGATACGCAGTATTTT
TRBD1	NA	TRBV27	14	TRBJ2-1	CASSLSRQGSEQFF	TGTGCCAGCAGTTTATCTCGACAGGGGAGTGAGCAGTTCTTC
NA	NA	TRBV27	15	TRBJ1-2	CASSRQGNAGYGYTF	TGTGCCAGCAGTCGGCAGGGGAATGCGGGCTATGGCTACACCTTC
NA	NA	TRBV12-5	14	TRBJ1-5	CASEDTGRSQPQHF	TGTGCTAGTGAGGACACAGGGCGCAGTCAGCCCCAGCATTTT
TRBD1	NA	TRBV30	13	TRBJ1-2	CAWSLTGNYGYTF	TGTGCCTGGTCTCTGACAGGGAACTATGGCTACACCTTC
TRBD2	NA	TRBV27	14	TRBJ2-1	CASSQGDGGRGEFF	TGTGCCAGCAGCCAGGGAGATGGCGGGAGGGGAGAGTTCTTC
NA	NA	TRBV19	14	TRBJ2-5	CASSILGVSETQYF	TGTGCCAGTAGTATCCTCGGGGTTTCAGAGACCCAGTACTTC
TRBD2	NA	TRBV5-1	17	TRBJ2-5	CASSLGLAGGNQETQYF	TGCGCCAGCAGCTTGGGACTAGCGGGGGGAAATCAAGAGACCCAGTACTTC
NA	NA	TRBV9	13	TRBJ1-1	CASSVVADTEAFF	TGTGCCAGCAGCGTAGTGGCAGACACTGAAGCTTTCTTT
NA	NA	TRBV28	11	TRBJ2-3	CASQTSDTQYF	TGTGCCAGCCAGACATCAGATACGCAGTATTTT
NA	many	TRBV6-1	15	TRBJ1-5	CASSELIRVSQPQHF	TGTGCCAGCAGTGAATTAATCAGGGTTAGTCAGCCCCAGCATTTT
TRBD1	NA	TRBV3-1/TRBV3-2	18	TRBJ1-3	CASSPTHPLQGSGNTIYF	TGTGCCAGCAGCCCGACCCACCCGTTACAGGGGTCCGGAAACACCATATATTTT
TRBD1	NA	TRBV12-3/TRBV12-4	13	TRBJ1-1	CASSLSDRDEAFF	TGTGCCAGCAGTTTAAGCGACAGGGATGAAGCTTTCTTT
TRBD1	few	TRBV5-4	14	TRBJ1-1	CASSWDRANTEAFF	TGTGCCAGCAGCTGGGACAGGGCTAACACTGAAGCTTTCTTT
TRBD2	NA	TRBV30	15	TRBJ2-2	CAWTGLAGGVGELFF	TGTGCCTGGACAGGTTTAGCGGGAGGTGTCGGGGAGCTGTTTTTT
TRBD1	NA	TRBV7-6	17	TRBJ2-1	CASSLGDRGMGFDEQFF	TGTGCCAGCAGCTTGGGGGACAGGGGGATGGGGTTCGATGAGCAGTTCTTC
NA	NA	TRBV5-1	18	TRBJ2-5	CASSPRSTPRLIQETQYF	TGCGCCAGCAGCCCACGATCCACACCACGACTCATCCAAGAGACCCAGTACTTC